What follows describes a single T cell receptor beta chain. These data come from a study of blood T cell repertoires in COVID-19. Study-level background: Donors in the United States, Italy and Spain gave samples during acute or convalescent COVID-19. Sample material is recorded as cDNA or gDNA derived from T cells, B-cell-depleted T cells, or PBMCs.

In Seattle, patients joined the study during active infection and were tracked longitudinally. Produced via immunoSEQ multiplex PCR; TCRdb's table is partial and in-frame only. This repertoire shows over 75,000 clones, around 88% found once; its top ten account for around 2%. This CDR3 comprises 13 residues. Germline CDR1 is KGHSH and CDR2 is LQKENI. The V gene lost 2 bases and the J gene lost 5 bases, with 7 bases spanning the gap. V is TRBV18 and J is TRBJ2-1, with TRBD1 as a possible D gene (5 bases). This clonotype originated in a man aged 45-60 years with COVID-19, enrolled during active disease. The sequenced material came from peripheral blood. The CDR3 region is CASSPRQNNEQFF. In nucleotides, the CDR3 is TGTGCCAGCTCACCAAGACAGAACAATGAGCAGTTCTTC.